Below, 27 T cell receptor beta chains from the same sample are listed, as sequenced in a study of shared clonotypes between healthy human individuals. Profiling relied on immunoSEQ multiplex PCR, and the TCRdb table lists in-frame clones only, not all of them. The data contain some 1.5 million clones, 98% of them seen just once; the ten biggest clones take up approximately 0.45%. The sample consisted of naive CD4+ T cells sorted from blood. Sample subset: CD45RA+ positively selected. Receptor source: a man younger than 40 in good health.

V gene TRBV5-4 combines with J gene TRBJ2-5, with 10 bases aligning to TRBD2. There are 16 residues in the CDR3. The ends lost 4 bases at V and 5 bases at J; junction bases unmatched: 11. Looked up from germline, CDR1 is SGHNT and CDR2 is YYREEE (reference sequence). The CDR3 region has the DNA TGTGCCAGCAGCCGGCGGTCAGCGGGAGGGTCCGAGACCCAGTACTTC. Protein sequence: CASSRRSAGGSETQYF. The variable domain in full, completed from reference TRBV5-4 and TRBJ2-5, reads ETGVTQSPTHLIKTRGQQVTLRCSSQSGHNTVSWYQQALGQGPQFIFQYYREEENGRGNFPPRFSGLQFPNYSSELNVNALELDDSALYLCASSRRSAGGSETQYFGPGTRLLVL.

This rearrangement joins TRBV27 to TRBJ2-7; 9 bases match TRBD2. The CDR3 has 17 residues. CDR1 is MNHEY, CDR2 SMNVEV, per germline (reference sequence). With 6 bases clipped from V and 2 bases from J, the junction kept 14 bases outside the gene matches. Here the CDR3 DNA reads TGTGCCAGCAGCCCTATCGGGGGCCTAGCGGGACCCTACGAGCAGTACTTC. This encodes CASSPIGGLAGPYEQYF.

The rearrangement uses TRBV4-1 and TRBJ1-4; TRBD1 agrees at 7 bases. The V and J ends lost 4 bases and 2 bases, in that order; junction bases with no gene match: 4. The CDR3 is made up of 15 amino acids. Germline-derived CDR1 and CDR2 are MGHRA and YSYEKL. CDR3: CASSPTGATNEKLFF. The DNA for the CDR3 is TGCGCCAGCAGCCCAACAGGGGCCACTAATGAAAAACTGTTTTTT.

The J gene is TRBJ2-5, the V gene TRBV19; D remains ambiguous. Per the germline V gene, CDR1 is LNHDA and CDR2 is SQIVND (reference sequence). V was cut by 8 bases and J by 3 bases, with 13 bases left in between. The CDR3 extends over 13 amino acids. The CDR3 protein is CASLPWGEETQYF. Here the CDR3 DNA reads TGTGCCAGTCTCCCTTGGGGTGAAGAGACCCAGTACTTC.

The rearrangement links TRBV9 to TRBJ2-5; no definite D call. V lost 4 bases, J lost 4 bases, and 17 bases lay in between. CDR1 SGDLS and CDR2 YYNGEE come from the germline V gene. The CDR3 is made up of 15 amino acids. The CDR3, as DNA: TGTGCCAGCAGCTCCCAGACCTTAATGGGAGAGACCCAGTACTTC. This translates into CASSSQTLMGETQYF.

The rearrangement joins TRBV15 to TRBJ1-1; D is unresolved. V was pared by 3 bases and J by 4 bases, with 9 bases between. The germline gives CDR1 LNHNV, CDR2 YYDKDF (reference sequence). The CDR3 spans 13 residues. CDR3 in amino acids: CATSRGSGTEAFF. CDR3 in DNA: TGTGCCACCAGCAGGGGTTCTGGCACTGAAGCTTTCTTT.

The chain couples TRBV11-2 to TRBJ2-7, with TRBD2 matching over 9 bases. With 0 bases clipped from V and 5 bases from J, the junction kept 5 bases outside the gene matches. The CDR3 is 15 amino acids. Germline V CDR1 and CDR2: SGHAT, FQNNGV. The CDR3 reads CASSLERGGAHEQYF. The CDR3 region has the DNA TGTGCCAGCAGCTTAGAGCGCGGGGGGGCCCACGAGCAGTACTTC. Filled out from reference TRBV11-2 and TRBJ2-7, the complete variable domain reads EAGVAQSPRYKIIEKRQSVAFWCNPISGHATLYWYQQILGQGPKLLIQFQNNGVVDDSQLPKDRFSAERLKGVDSTLKIQPAKLEDSAVYLCASSLERGGAHEQYFGPGTRLTVT.

V and J are TRBV4-2 and TRBJ2-5, with 11 bases lining up with TRBD2. The CDR3 has 15 amino acids. Trimming removed 7 bases from V and 3 bases from J; junction bases left unmatched: 7. The germline V gene has CDR1 LGHNA and CDR2 YNFKEQ. CDR3 amino acids: CASKEGLAVEETQYF. The CDR3 DNA follows: TGTGCCAGCAAGGAGGGACTAGCGGTGGAAGAGACCCAGTACTTC.

This clone has a single count. The chain uses TRBV20-1 and TRBJ1-4; 7 bases fit TRBD1. The CDR3 sequence is 10 residues long. The germline gives CDR1 DFQATT, CDR2 SNEGSKA (reference sequence). Trimming at V came to 7 bases and at J to 11 bases, leaving 4 bases not matched to a gene. The CDR3 bases are TGCAGTGGAGACAGGGATAAACTGTTTTTT. This encodes CSGDRDKLFF.

The genes are TRBV9 and TRBJ2-7, with TRBD2 identical over 7 bases. Germline CDR1 is SGDLS and CDR2 is YYNGEE. The junction had 0 bases not matched to a gene; V was cut back by 3 bases and J by 0 bases. This CDR3 is built from 13 residues. CDR3 DNA: TGTGCCAGCAGCGGGGACTACTCCTACGAGCAGTACTTC. Translation gives CASSGDYSYEQYF.

V is TRBV29-1 and J is TRBJ2-2; either TRBD1 or TRBD2 may fit D (6 bases each). The V gene's germline CDR1 is SQVTM and CDR2 ANQGSEA. The CDR3 extends over 17 amino acids. With 5 bases removed from V and 4 bases from J, the gap between germline ends came to 23 bases. In DNA, the CDR3 is TGCAGCGTTCCGGCTAGGGCAGGGGCGGAGGGCACCGGGGAGCTGTTTTTT. It is translated as CSVPARAGAEGTGELFF.

The CDR3: CASSLRGGDTQYF. In nucleotides, the CDR3 is TGTGCCAGCAGCTTAAGGGGGGGAGATACGCAGTATTTT. The chain has TRBV13 and TRBJ2-3; D might be TRBD2 (7 bases). Germline lookup yields CDR1 PRHDT and CDR2 FYEKMQ (reference sequence). The CDR3 spans 13 residues. Trimming shortened V by 2 bases and J by 5 bases, and 8 bases separated the two germline ends.

The chain recombines TRBV5-4 with TRBJ1-4, with D tentatively TRBD1 (6 bases). Germline lookup yields CDR1 SGHNT and CDR2 YYREEE (reference sequence). This CDR3 comprises 14 residues. Trimming removed 3 bases from V and 10 bases from J, with 16 bases in between. The CDR3 region is CASSSPTLQGKLFF. For the CDR3, the DNA is TGTGCCAGCAGCTCACCGACCCTACAGGGAAAACTGTTTTTT.

The CDR3 is CASGRGQGSDTQYF. The CDR3 DNA is TGTGCTAGTGGTAGAGGACAGGGGTCAGATACGCAGTATTTT. The chain couples TRBV12-5 to TRBJ2-3; TRBD1 matches 9 bases. CDR3 size: 14 residues. V lost 5 bases to trimming and J lost 4 bases; unmatched junction nucleotides: 4. Per germline, CDR1 LGHNT and CDR2 FRNRAP. The whole variable domain, filled in from reference TRBV12-5 and TRBJ2-3, reads DARVTQTPRHKVTEMGQEVTMRCQPILGHNTVFWYRQTMMQGLELLAYFRNRAPLDDSGMPKDRFSAEMPDATLATLKIQPSEPRDSAVYFCASGRGQGSDTQYFGPGTRLTVL.

This sequence joins TRBV7-9 and TRBJ2-7; TRBD2 matches 11 bases. The CDR3 covers 19 residues. V was clipped by 5 bases and J by 4 bases; unmatched bases: 19. Germline lookup yields CDR1 SEHNR and CDR2 FQNEAQ (reference sequence). The CDR3 here is CASSRTSGRPNEAAYEQYF. CDR3 bases: TGTGCCAGCAGCCGCACTAGCGGGAGACCTAATGAAGCTGCATACGAGCAGTACTTC.

The chain has TRBV28 and TRBJ1-5; maybe TRBD1 (5 bases). V lost 5 bases and J 4 bases, leaving 21 bases between the germline ends. CDR1 and CDR2 (germline): MDHEN, SYDVKM. The CDR3 spans 17 residues. In nucleotides, the CDR3 is TGTGCCAGCAGTACCACAGGAGAGGGATTCGGGAATCAGCCCCAGCATTTT. Its translation is CASSTTGEGFGNQPQHF.

This clone appeared a single time. The J gene is TRBJ2-2, the V gene TRBV7-9; D gene uncertain. Trimming removed 4 bases from V and 9 bases from J, with 12 bases in between. CDR1 and CDR2 (germline): SEHNR, FQNEAQ (reference sequence). CDR3 size: 13 residues. The CDR3 nucleotides are TGTGCCAGCAGCTCCTTGGGAACTTGGGAGCTGTTTTTT. As protein: CASSSLGTWELFF.

The chain recombines TRBV4-3 with TRBJ2-1, with D possibly being TRBD2 (5 bases). The CDR3 runs 17 residues. CDR1 is LGHNA, CDR2 YSLEER, per germline. V lost 0 bases, J lost 2 bases, and 14 bases lay in between. CDR3 residues: CASSQDGQRRTYNEQFF. The CDR3 region has the DNA TGCGCCAGCAGCCAAGATGGGCAGCGGAGGACCTACAATGAGCAGTTCTTC.

This chain joins TRBV5-1 and TRBJ2-2, with D unresolved. Germline CDR1 SGHRS, CDR2 YFSETQ. The CDR3 loop spans 14 amino acids. Trimming stripped 0 bases from V and 6 bases from J, with 9 bases between. CDR3 sequence: CASSLASLAGELFF. Written as DNA, the CDR3 is TGCGCCAGCAGCTTGGCCTCGCTAGCCGGGGAGCTGTTTTTT.

The rearrangement joins TRBV30 to TRBJ2-2; TRBD2 agrees at 7 bases. CDR1 GTSNPN and CDR2 SVGIG come from the germline V gene (reference sequence). The V gene end was trimmed by 1 base and the J gene end by 7 bases; junction bases not matched to a gene: 3. The CDR3 sequence is 13 residues long. This CDR3 is CAWSAQRGGELFF. The CDR3 nucleotides are TGTGCCTGGAGTGCCCAGCGGGGCGGGGAGCTGTTTTTT. The entire variable domain, with the rest obtained from reference TRBV30 and TRBJ2-2, is as follows: SQTIHQWPATLVQPVGSPLSLECTVEGTSNPNLYWYRQAAGRGLQLLFYSVGIGQISSEVPQNLSASRPQDRQFILSSKKLLLSDSGFYLCAWSAQRGGELFFGEGSRLTVL.

Notes on this clone: Within the sample, other DNA sequences also encode this same CDR3. The chain employs TRBV10-3 and TRBJ1-5, with 7 bases matching TRBD1. Germline V gene lookup returns CDR1 ENHRY and CDR2 SYGVKD. This CDR3 spans 13 amino acids. Trimming at V came to 8 bases and at J to 5 bases, leaving 6 bases not matched to a gene. The CDR3 DNA sequence: TGTGCCATCTCGGGGCAGGGGGATCAGCCCCAGCATTTT. It specifies CAISGQGDQPQHF.

Only one count was recorded for this clone. The same CDR3 arises from other DNA sequences in this sample as well. The gene calls are TRBV5-1 and TRBJ2-2; D gene unclear. The CDR3 is 14 residues long. Looked up from germline, CDR1 is SGHRS and CDR2 is YFSETQ. V lost 2 bases and J lost 1, with 6 bases in between. In DNA, the CDR3 is TGCGCCAGCAGCTTTGGCGGGAACACCGGGGAGCTGTTTTTT. Translating it yields CASSFGGNTGELFF.

The chain recombines TRBV6-4 with TRBJ2-1, with a possible D match to TRBD2 (5 bases). Germline-derived CDR1 and CDR2 are MRHNA and SNTAGT. V was cut by 6 bases and J by 9 bases, with 15 bases left in between. The CDR3 runs to 13 residues. The CDR3 spells CASSIQLASEQFF. The DNA for the CDR3 is TGTGCCAGCAGCATTCAGCTAGCTTCTGAGCAGTTCTTC.

The chain carries TRBV11-3 and TRBJ2-7; TRBD1 matches 9 bases. The junction had 5 bases not matched to a gene; V was cut back by 2 bases and J by 3 bases. The V gene's germline CDR1 is SGHNT and CDR2 YENEEA. This CDR3 contains 15 residues. CDR3: CASSLRGGQGYEQYF. CDR3 in DNA: TGTGCCAGCAGCTTAAGGGGGGGACAGGGCTACGAGCAGTACTTC.

The V and J genes are TRBV7-2 and TRBJ1-1, with D perhaps matching TRBD1 (5 bases). CDR1 SGHTA and CDR2 FQGNSA come from the germline V gene. This CDR3 has 14 amino acids. Trimming left V 7 bases short and J 3 bases short, with 15 bases between. The CDR3 sequence: CASTSMGTDTEAFF. CDR3 sequence (DNA): TGTGCCAGCACCTCAATGGGGACGGACACTGAAGCTTTCTTT.

The CDR3 region is CASSEVRGPSYEQYF. For the CDR3, the DNA is TGTGCCAGCAGTGAGGTCCGGGGACCATCCTACGAGCAGTACTTC. The chain uses TRBV2 and TRBJ2-7; perhaps D is TRBD1 or TRBD2 (5 bases each). CDR3 length: 15 amino acids. Looked up from germline, CDR1 is SNHLY and CDR2 is FYNNEI. V lost 3 bases, J lost 1 base, and 13 bases lay in between.

This chain connects TRBV18 to TRBJ2-6, with 9 bases aligning to TRBD1. The CDR3 has 17 amino acids. V was clipped by 2 bases and J by 0 bases; unmatched bases: 2. CDR1 KGHSH and CDR2 LQKENI come from the germline V gene. CDR3 sequence reads: CASSPGTGRSGANVLTF. CDR3 sequence (DNA): TGTGCCAGCTCACCAGGGACAGGGCGCTCTGGGGCCAACGTCCTGACTTTC.